The 27 T cell receptor beta chains below come from one sample, sequenced in a study of blood T cell repertoires in COVID-19. Clones were sequenced by immunoSEQ multiplex PCR, and TCRdb holds only the in-frame ones, with some missing. There are roughly 330,000 clones in the sample; approximately 87% occur only once, and 5.3% lies in the top ten. The sample was PBMCs or T cells enriched from blood (not recorded which). The receptors stem from a woman aged 30 to 39 who had recovered from COVID-19.

The chain uses TRBV28 and TRBJ2-5; 7 bases line up with TRBD2. The CDR3 contains 18 residues. CDR1 is MDHEN, CDR2 SYDVKM, per germline. V shed 4 bases and J 5 bases; nucleotides not matched to a gene: 19. CDR3 sequence: CASSSASLGLAVGETQYF. CDR3 in DNA: TGTGCCAGCAGTTCAGCCAGCCTTGGGCTAGCGGTTGGGGAGACCCAGTACTTC.

The chain employs TRBV10-3 and TRBJ1-2; unclear D gene. The V gene's germline CDR1 is ENHRY and CDR2 SYGVKD. Trimming took off 3 bases at V and 8 bases at J, with 10 bases between the two ends. This CDR3 region has 12 residues. CDR3 in amino acids: CAISDLNRGYTF. CDR3 bases: TGTGCCATCAGTGATTTGAACCGGGGCTACACCTTC.

Remarks on this clone: Germline is not matched at one junction end, which may reflect a read error. V and J are TRBV7-7 and TRBJ1-4, with TRBD1 matching 11 bases. This CDR3 spans 15 amino acids. Per germline, CDR1 SSHAT and CDR2 FNYEAQ (reference sequence). The CDR3 loop reads CASSLGTGGNEKLFF. CDR3 sequence (DNA): TGTGCTAGCAGCTTGGGGACAGGGGGTAATGAAAAACTGTTTTTT.

The rearrangement joins TRBV2 to TRBJ1-2; 9 nucleotides agree with TRBD1. V was pared by 4 bases and J by 4 bases, with 13 bases of the junction left unmatched. Germline V gene data show CDR1 as SNHLY and CDR2 as FYNNEI. CDR3 size: 17 residues. The CDR3 sequence: CASSGLGTGRSFYGYTF. CDR3 sequence (DNA): TGTGCCAGCAGTGGACTAGGGACAGGGAGGAGTTTCTATGGCTACACCTTC.

V gene TRBV28 combines with J gene TRBJ1-6; D gene unclear. With 6 bases removed from V and 0 bases from J, the gap between germline ends came to 9 bases. Germline-derived CDR1 and CDR2 are MDHEN and SYDVKM. The CDR3 has 15 residues. For the CDR3, the DNA is TGTGCCAGCAGCGACTGGAGCTCCTATAATTCACCCCTCCACTTT. Amino acid sequence: CASSDWSSYNSPLHF.

V and J are TRBV28 and TRBJ1-2; D is ambiguous. With 5 bases removed from V and 5 bases from J, the gap between germline ends came to 6 bases. This CDR3 is 11 amino acids long. Per germline, CDR1 MDHEN and CDR2 SYDVKM. The CDR3 sequence: CASSPLYGYTF. In nucleotides, the CDR3 is TGTGCCAGCAGTCCCTTATATGGCTACACCTTC.

The J gene is TRBJ2-2, the V gene TRBV29-1; no clear D gene. The V gene lost 6 bases and the J gene lost 5 bases, with 7 bases spanning the gap. CDR3 length: 11 residues. Looked up from germline, CDR1 is SQVTM and CDR2 is ANQGSEA. This CDR3 reads CSVPGTGELFF. The CDR3 bases are TGCAGCGTGCCCGGGACCGGGGAGCTGTTTTTT.

CDR3 coding DNA: TGTGCCAGCAGCCGCCCTACAGGGGAAGCTTTCTTT. Translated: CASSRPTGEAFF. This sequence joins TRBV7-9 and TRBJ1-1; TRBD1 is a possible D gene (6 bases). Germline V gene data show CDR1 as SEHNR and CDR2 as FQNEAQ (reference sequence). The length of the CDR3 is 12 residues. V lost 5 bases and J 8 bases, leaving 12 bases between the germline ends.

In the case of this clone: Other DNA sequences in the sample encode the same CDR3. The chain combines TRBV29-1 with TRBJ1-1, with a weak D call TRBD1 (5 bases). V was trimmed by 4 bases and J by 0 bases, leaving 15 bases between them. Germline V CDR1 and CDR2: SQVTM, ANQGSEA. This CDR3 spans 15 amino acids. The CDR3 loop reads CSVGAGWAMNTEAFF. The CDR3 nucleotides read TGCAGCGTTGGGGCAGGGTGGGCTATGAACACTGAAGCTTTCTTT.

The rearrangement joins TRBV7-3 to TRBJ1-1, with D unresolved. Germline values: CDR1 SGHTA, CDR2 FQGTGA. This CDR3 is 13 amino acids long. Trimming pared 5 bases from V and 0 bases from J, leaving 7 bases between. CDR3 coding DNA: TGTGCCAGCAGCCAGACACTGAACACTGAAGCTTTCTTT. Encoded protein: CASSQTLNTEAFF.

Only a few counts were recorded for this clone. The chain is built from TRBV5-1 and TRBJ1-1, with TRBD1 as a possible D gene (6 bases). The V end lost 5 bases, the J end lost 1 base, and 12 bases lay between the germline ends. CDR3 size: 14 residues. Per germline, CDR1 SGHRS and CDR2 YFSETQ. The CDR3 protein is CASSKDRQNTEAFF. Written as DNA, the CDR3 is TGCGCCAGCAGTAAAGACAGGCAGAACACTGAAGCTTTCTTT. The entire variable domain, with the rest obtained from reference TRBV5-1 and TRBJ1-1, is as follows: KAGVTQTPRYLIKTRGQQVTLSCSPISGHRSVSWYQQTPGQGLQFLFEYFSETQRNKGNFPGRFSGRQFSNSRSEMNVSTLELGDSALYLCASSKDRQNTEAFFGQGTRLTVV.

The chain recombines TRBV9 with TRBJ1-4; TRBD1 aligns across 7 bases. V trimming: 5 bases; J trimming: 5 bases; junction bases outside the gene matches: 12. This CDR3 has 16 amino acids. Germline V gene data show CDR1 as SGDLS and CDR2 as YYNGEE. The DNA for the CDR3 is TGTGCCAGCAGTGTGGAGGGGGCGAATTGGAATGAAAAACTGTTTTTT. It is translated as CASSVEGANWNEKLFF.

This clone has a single count. The J gene is TRBJ1-2, the V gene TRBV10-1; 9 bases match TRBD1. CDR3 length: 18 amino acids. Germline trimming cut 4 bases from V and 6 bases from J; bases unmatched to any gene: 18. The germline V gene has CDR1 WNHNN and CDR2 SYGVQD (reference sequence). The CDR3 nucleotides are TGCGCCAGCAGTGGGATCCTGAGCTGGGACAGGGATGAGAATGGCTACACCTTC. This sequence encodes CASSGILSWDRDENGYTF.

The chain carries TRBV30 and TRBJ1-6; 7 nucleotides agree with TRBD1. The CDR3 covers 12 residues. J was trimmed by 6 bases and V by 8 bases; bases with no gene match: 4. CDR1 and CDR2 from the germline V gene are GTSNPN and SVGIG (reference sequence). CDR3 region: CARDSRNSPLHF. The CDR3 bases are TGTGCCAGGGACAGTCGTAATTCACCCCTCCACTTT.

The rearrangement joins TRBV6-5 to TRBJ2-3; TRBD2 agrees at 13 bases. Germline values: CDR1 MNHEY, CDR2 SVGAGI. CDR3 length: 15 amino acids. J was trimmed by 4 bases and V by 5 bases; bases with no gene match: 3. The CDR3: CASSRLAGGSDTQYF. CDR3 sequence (DNA): TGTGCCAGCAGTCGACTAGCGGGGGGCTCAGATACGCAGTATTTT.

The chain couples TRBV13 to TRBJ1-5; the D is unclear. Germline assignment: CDR1 PRHDT and CDR2 FYEKMQ (reference sequence). The CDR3 has 16 residues. Trimming removed 3 bases at V and 1 base at J, with 13 bases between. The CDR3 loop reads CASSLNSRSSNQPQHF. The CDR3 DNA is TGTGCCAGCAGCTTGAACAGCCGGTCGAGCAATCAGCCCCAGCATTTT.

The rearrangement uses TRBV4-1 and TRBJ2-1, with 7 bases that match TRBD1. V shed 2 bases, J shed 0 bases, and the junction held 10 bases outside the gene matches. The germline CDR1 and CDR2 sequences are MGHRA and YSYEKL. The CDR3 is 18 residues long. The CDR3 loop is CASSQPYRGQSSYNEQFF. The CDR3 DNA reads as TGCGCCAGCAGCCAACCGTACAGGGGCCAAAGCTCCTACAATGAGCAGTTCTTC.

V is TRBV6-4 and J is TRBJ1-2; D is unresolved. The V end lost 9 bases, the J end lost 3 bases, and 11 bases lay between the germline ends. The germline CDR1 and CDR2 sequences are MRHNA and SNTAGT. The CDR3 covers 12 residues. This CDR3 reads CASPRSDYGYTF. In DNA, the CDR3 is TGTGCCAGTCCCCGAAGCGACTATGGCTACACCTTC.

The chain carries TRBV6-5 and TRBJ2-3; TRBD2 matches 8 bases. The CDR3 sequence is 15 residues long. CDR1 and CDR2 (germline): MNHEY, SVGAGI. V lost 2 bases to trimming and J lost 2 bases; unmatched junction nucleotides: 3. The CDR3, as DNA: TGTGCCAGCAGTTACACTAGCGGAAACACAGATACGCAGTATTTT. It translates to CASSYTSGNTDTQYF.

Written as DNA, the CDR3 is TGTGCCAGCAGCCACTCAACCACGGGGTGGGAGACCCAGTACTTC. This encodes CASSHSTTGWETQYF. The chain is built from TRBV14 and TRBJ2-5; D might be TRBD2 (5 bases). CDR1 and CDR2 (germline): SGHDN, FVKESK. CDR3 length equals 15 residues. V lost 3 bases, J lost 5 bases, and 16 bases lay in between.

This clone was recorded once. This chain uses TRBV28 with TRBJ2-7; TRBD2 matches 7 bases. This CDR3 is 13 amino acids long. J was trimmed by 3 bases and V by 8 bases; bases with no gene match: 7. Germline assignment: CDR1 MDHEN and CDR2 SYDVKM. The DNA of the CDR3 is TGTGCCAGCCTGAGCGGGGCTAGCTACGAGCAGTACTTC. This encodes CASLSGASYEQYF.

CDR3 residues: CASSKGRRELFF. CDR3 nucleotides: TGTGCCAGCAGTAAGGGGCGGCGGGAGCTGTTTTTT. The V and J genes are TRBV6-5 and TRBJ2-2; perhaps TRBD1 as D (5 bases). V shed 5 bases and J shed 9 bases, with 10 bases lying between them. Germline CDR1 MNHEY, CDR2 SVGAGI. CDR3 length equals 12 residues.

The chain has TRBV21-1 and TRBJ2-1; the table's TRBD2 call for D was not verified on the DNA. TRBV21-1 counts as a pseudogene. CDR3 length equals 17 residues. The CDR3 region has the DNA TGTGCCAGCAGCAAACGGACGGGACTAGCGGGGGACGGTGAGCAGTTCTTC. Translating gives CASSKRTGLAGDGEQFF.

The chain has TRBV6-1 and TRBJ1-5, with 8 bases aligning to TRBD1. The CDR3 totals 14 residues. V shed 7 bases, J shed 5 bases, and the junction held 7 bases outside the gene matches. Germline V gives CDR1 MNHNS, CDR2 SASEGT. In DNA form, the CDR3 reads TGTGCCAGCACCCCGGACAGGGCGGATCAGCCCCAGCATTTT. This sequence encodes CASTPDRADQPQHF.

The chain recombines TRBV15 with TRBJ2-5, with a tentative D call TRBD2 (5 bases). The ends were cut back, 0 bases at V and 2 bases at J, with 16 bases in the middle. The CDR3 covers 17 residues. Germline-derived CDR1 and CDR2 are LNHNV and YYDKDF (reference sequence). The CDR3 sequence: CATSRDYRRRNQETQYF. The DNA of the CDR3 is TGTGCCACCAGCAGAGATTACAGAAGGAGGAATCAAGAGACCCAGTACTTC.

This sequence joins TRBV9 and TRBJ1-2; possibly TRBD1 for D (5 bases). V was shortened by 5 bases and J by 4 bases, with 9 bases between the two germline ends. Germline lookup yields CDR1 SGDLS and CDR2 YYNGEE. CDR3 length: 12 residues. The CDR3 sequence: CASSDTGYGYTF. The CDR3 DNA sequence: TGTGCCAGCAGTGACACAGGCTATGGCTACACCTTC.

This rearrangement joins TRBV18 to TRBJ2-2, with D unresolved. There are 13 residues in the CDR3. The germline CDR1 and CDR2 sequences are KGHSH and LQKENI. V lost 3 bases and J 3 bases, leaving 5 bases between the germline ends. The CDR3 region is CASSPGDTGELFF. Here the CDR3 DNA reads TGTGCCAGCTCACCGGGCGACACCGGGGAGCTGTTTTTT.